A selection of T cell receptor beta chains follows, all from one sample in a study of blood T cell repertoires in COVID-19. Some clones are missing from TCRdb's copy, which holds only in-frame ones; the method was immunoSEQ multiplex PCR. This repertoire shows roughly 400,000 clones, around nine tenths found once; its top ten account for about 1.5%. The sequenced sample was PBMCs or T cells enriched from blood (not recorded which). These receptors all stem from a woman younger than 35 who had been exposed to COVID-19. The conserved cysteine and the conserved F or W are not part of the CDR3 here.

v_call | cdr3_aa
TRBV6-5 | ASSSLGATGGELF
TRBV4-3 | ASSQIPGQISYEQY
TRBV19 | ASSAGFDEQY
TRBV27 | ASSGQGAGSYEQY
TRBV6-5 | ASSPHMKYEQY
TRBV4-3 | ASSQDSGRILNTGELF
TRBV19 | ASSIVGTPYQPQH
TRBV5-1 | ASSMGSSQETQY
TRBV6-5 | ASTRGYQETQY
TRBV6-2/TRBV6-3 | ASSYSIDGFATNEKLF
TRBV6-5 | ASSLDRAQQY
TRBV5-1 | ASSLGTGVMNTEAF
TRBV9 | ASSAPGQGSTDTQY
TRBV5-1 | ASSLIVGLAINEQF
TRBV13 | ASSTAGASGGWGTDTQY
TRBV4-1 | ASQGAGELF
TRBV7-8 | ASRRQGENQPQH
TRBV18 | ASSPEASGSYEQY
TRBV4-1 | ASRYGGPNYNEQF
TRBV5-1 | ASSLGDLGTHEQY
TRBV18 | ASSPLASYNEQF
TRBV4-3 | ASSQGTGRGQPQH
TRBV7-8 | ASSFDPRRGRAVDTQY
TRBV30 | AWSVGQGAYLETQY
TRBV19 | ASYRDSSSYNEQF
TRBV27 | ASKASSYNEQF
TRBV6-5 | ASRVYEAF
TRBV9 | ASSVATGTGSQMSQF